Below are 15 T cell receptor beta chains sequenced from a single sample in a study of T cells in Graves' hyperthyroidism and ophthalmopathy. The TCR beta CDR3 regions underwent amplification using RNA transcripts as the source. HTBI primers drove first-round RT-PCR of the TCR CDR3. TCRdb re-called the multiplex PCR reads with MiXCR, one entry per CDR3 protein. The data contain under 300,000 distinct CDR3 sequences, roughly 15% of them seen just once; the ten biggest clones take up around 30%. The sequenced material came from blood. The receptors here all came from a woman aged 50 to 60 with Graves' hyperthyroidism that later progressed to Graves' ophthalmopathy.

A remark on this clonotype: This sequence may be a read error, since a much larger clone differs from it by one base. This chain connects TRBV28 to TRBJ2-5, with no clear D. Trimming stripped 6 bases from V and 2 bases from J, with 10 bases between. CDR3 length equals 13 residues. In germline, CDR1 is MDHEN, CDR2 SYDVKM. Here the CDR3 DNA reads TGTGCCAGCAGGTCAGAGGTTCAAGAGACCCAGTACTTC. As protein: CASRSEVQETQYF.

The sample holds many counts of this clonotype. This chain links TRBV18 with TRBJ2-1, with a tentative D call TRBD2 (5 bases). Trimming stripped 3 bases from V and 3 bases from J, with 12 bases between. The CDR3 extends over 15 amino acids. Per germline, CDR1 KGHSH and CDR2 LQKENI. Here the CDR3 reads CASSPSGLRYNEQFF. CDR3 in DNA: TGTGCCAGCTCACCTTCTGGACTCCGCTACAATGAGCAGTTCTTC.

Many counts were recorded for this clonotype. The CDR3 coding sequence is TGTGCCAGCAGTTACTCTGCCGGGACACCATATGGCTACACCTTC. Translating it yields CASSYSAGTPYGYTF. The rearrangement joins TRBV6-2 or TRBV6-3 to TRBJ1-2; D may be TRBD1 (6 bases). Germline V CDR1 and CDR2: MNHEY, SVGEGT. The CDR3 spans 15 residues. Trimming pared 0 bases from V and 5 bases from J, leaving 13 bases between.

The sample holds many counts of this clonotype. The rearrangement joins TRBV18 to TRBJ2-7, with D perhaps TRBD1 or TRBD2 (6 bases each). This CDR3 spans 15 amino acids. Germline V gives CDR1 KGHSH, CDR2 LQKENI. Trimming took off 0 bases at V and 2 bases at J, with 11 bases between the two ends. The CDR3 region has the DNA TGTGCCAGCTCACCACCGAACAGGGAGGCCTACGAGCAGTACTTC. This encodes CASSPPNREAYEQYF. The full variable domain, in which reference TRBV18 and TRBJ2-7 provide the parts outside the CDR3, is NAGVMQNPRHLVRRRGQEARLRCSPMKGHSHVYWYRQLPEEGLKFMVYLQKENIIDESGMPKERFSAEFPKEGPSILRIQQVVRGDSAAYFCASSPPNREAYEQYFGPGTRLTVT.

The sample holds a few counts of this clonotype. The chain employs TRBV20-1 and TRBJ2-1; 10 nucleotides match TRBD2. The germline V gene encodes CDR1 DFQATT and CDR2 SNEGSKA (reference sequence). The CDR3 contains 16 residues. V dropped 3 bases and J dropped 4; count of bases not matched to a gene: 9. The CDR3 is CSASPLGAGGYNEQFF. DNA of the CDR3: TGCAGTGCTAGCCCTCTAGGAGCGGGAGGGTACAATGAGCAGTTCTTC.

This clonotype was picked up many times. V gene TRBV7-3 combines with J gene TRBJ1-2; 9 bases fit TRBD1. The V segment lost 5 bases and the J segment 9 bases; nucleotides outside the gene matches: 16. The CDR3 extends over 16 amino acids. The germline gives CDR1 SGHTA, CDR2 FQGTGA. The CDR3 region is CASSATGTGMMRSYTF. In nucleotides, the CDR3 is TGTGCCAGCAGCGCAACCGGGACAGGGATGATGAGGAGCTACACCTTC.

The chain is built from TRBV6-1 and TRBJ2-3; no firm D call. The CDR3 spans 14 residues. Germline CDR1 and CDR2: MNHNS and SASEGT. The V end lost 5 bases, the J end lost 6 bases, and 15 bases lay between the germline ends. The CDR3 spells CASSSQSEADTQYF. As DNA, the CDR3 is TGTGCCAGCAGTTCCCAATCCGAAGCCGATACGCAGTATTTT.

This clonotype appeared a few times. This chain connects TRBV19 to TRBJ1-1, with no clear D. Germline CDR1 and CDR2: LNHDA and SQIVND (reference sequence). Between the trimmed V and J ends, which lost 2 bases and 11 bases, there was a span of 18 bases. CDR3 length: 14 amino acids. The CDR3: CASSIRSERKMAFF. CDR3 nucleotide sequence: TGTGCCAGTAGTATAAGGTCAGAAAGGAAGATGGCTTTCTTT.

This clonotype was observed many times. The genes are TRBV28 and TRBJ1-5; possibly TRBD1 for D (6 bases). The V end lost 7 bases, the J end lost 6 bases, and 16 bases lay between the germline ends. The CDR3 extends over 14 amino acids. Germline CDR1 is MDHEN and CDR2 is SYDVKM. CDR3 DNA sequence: TGTGCCAGCATGAGGGGGGGGGGGGGTCAGCCCCAGCATTTT. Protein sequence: CASMRGGGGQPQHF. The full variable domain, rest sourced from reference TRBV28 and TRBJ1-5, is DVKVTQSSRYLVKRTGEKVFLECVQDMDHENMFWYRQDPGLGLRLIYFSYDVKMKEKGDIPEGYSVSREKKERFSLILESASTNQTSMYLCASMRGGGGQPQHFGDGTRLSIL.

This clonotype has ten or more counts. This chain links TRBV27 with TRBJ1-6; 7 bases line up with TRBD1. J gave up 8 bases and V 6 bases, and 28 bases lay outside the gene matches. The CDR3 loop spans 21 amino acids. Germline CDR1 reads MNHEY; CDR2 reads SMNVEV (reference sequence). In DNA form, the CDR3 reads TGTGCCAGCAGATTGGAGGGTGGGGACAGAAGATTCCGGCCCCCGGATTCACCCCTCCACTTT. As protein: CASRLEGGDRRFRPPDSPLHF.

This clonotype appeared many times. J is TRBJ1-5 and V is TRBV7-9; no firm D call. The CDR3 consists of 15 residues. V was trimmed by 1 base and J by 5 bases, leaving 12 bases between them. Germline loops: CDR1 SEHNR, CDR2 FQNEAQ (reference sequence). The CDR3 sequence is CASSLDAVGYQPQHF. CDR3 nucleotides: TGTGCCAGCAGCTTAGATGCCGTCGGATATCAGCCCCAGCATTTT.

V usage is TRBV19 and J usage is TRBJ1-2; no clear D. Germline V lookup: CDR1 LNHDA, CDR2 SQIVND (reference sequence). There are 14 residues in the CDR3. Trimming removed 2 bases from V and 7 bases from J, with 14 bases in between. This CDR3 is CASSIHLRGPGYTF. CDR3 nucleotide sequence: TGTGCCAGTAGTATACACCTCAGAGGACCTGGCTACACCTTC.

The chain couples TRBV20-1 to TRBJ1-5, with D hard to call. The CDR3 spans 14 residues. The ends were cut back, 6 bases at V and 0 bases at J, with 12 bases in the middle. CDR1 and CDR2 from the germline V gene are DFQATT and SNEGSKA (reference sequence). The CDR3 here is CSAPGGFSNQPQHF. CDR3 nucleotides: TGCAGTGCCCCAGGAGGGTTTAGCAATCAGCCCCAGCATTTT.

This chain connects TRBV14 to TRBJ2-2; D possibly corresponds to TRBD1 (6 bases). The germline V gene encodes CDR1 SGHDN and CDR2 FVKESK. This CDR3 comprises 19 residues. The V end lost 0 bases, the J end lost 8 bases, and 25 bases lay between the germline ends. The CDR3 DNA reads TGTGCCAGCAGCCAAGATCTGCGACCTGGGACAACCCAAGCGGGGGAGCTGTTTTTT. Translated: CASSQDLRPGTTQAGELFF.

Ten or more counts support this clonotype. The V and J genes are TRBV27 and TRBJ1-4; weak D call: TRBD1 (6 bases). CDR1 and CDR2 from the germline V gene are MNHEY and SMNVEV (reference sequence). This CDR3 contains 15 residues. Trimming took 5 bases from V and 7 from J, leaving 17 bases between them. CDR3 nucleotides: TGTGCCAGCAGTCTACGACAGCTGGGGGCTGAAAAACTGTTTTTT. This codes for CASSLRQLGAEKLFF.